A selection of T cell receptor beta chains follows, all from one sample in a study of blood T cells in healthy people across ages. In TCRdb, the 5' RACE reads were re-called with MiXCR into one record per CDR3 protein. The table includes roughly 700,000 distinct CDR3 sequences, roughly 49% detected once. Source material: blood. The source of these receptors is an older woman in good health. The CDR3 runs from the conserved cysteine through the conserved F or W. The order of the fields is J gene, clone size, D gene, V gene, CDR3 protein, CDR3 DNA. The D gene is left open where the match is weak. Clone sizes are given selectively: once, few, many, or a class where the clone is expanded.

>TRBJ1-5|-|TRBD1|TRBV4-3
CASSQEPGGSNQSQHF
TGCGCCAGCAGCCAAGAGCCAGGGGGCAGCAATCAGTCCCAGCATTTT
>TRBJ1-1|-|-|TRBV7-2
CASSFQPLGMRTEAFF
TGTGCCAGCAGCTTTCAACCCCTAGGTATGAGGACTGAAGCTTTCTTT
>TRBJ2-5|few|-|TRBV28
CASSPGHQQETQYF
TGTGCCAGCAGCCCGGGACACCAACAAGAGACCCAGTACTTC
>TRBJ1-4|many|-|TRBV20-1
CSARLQNGRFEKLFF
TGCAGTGCTAGATTACAGAACGGCCGGTTTGAAAAACTGTTTTTT
>TRBJ2-7|-|-|TRBV28
CASSLTTVGAYEQYF
TGCGCCAGCAGTCTCACGACAGTTGGGGCCTACGAGCAGTACTTC
>TRBJ2-1|-|TRBD2|TRBV28
CASSSPSGSFYEQFF
TGTGCCAGCAGTTCCCCTAGCGGGAGTTTCTATGAGCAGTTCTTC
>TRBJ2-3|few|-|TRBV7-3
CASSQVTGAQYF
TGTGCCAGCAGCCAAGTCACTGGAGCACAGTATTTT
>TRBJ2-3|few|-|TRBV7-8
CASSARGTDTQYF
TGTGCCAGCAGCGCTAGGGGCACAGATACGCAGTATTTT
>TRBJ2-3|-|TRBD2|TRBV7-3
CASSRTSGRSDTQYF
TGTGCCAGCAGCCGAACTAGCGGGAGGTCAGATACGCAGTATTTT
>TRBJ2-5|-|-|TRBV7-3
CASSFSRQETQYF
TGTGCCAGCAGCTTCAGTCGGCAAGAGACCCAGTACTTC
>TRBJ1-1|few|-|TRBV7-3
CASSLTGMTEAFF
TGTGCCAGCAGCTTAACGGGTATGACTGAAGCTTTCTTT
>TRBJ2-7|-|-|TRBV7-2
CASSLVDSSYNEQYF
TGTGCCAGCAGCTTAGTGGACAGTTCCTACAATGAGCAGTACTTC
>TRBJ2-7|few|-|TRBV21-1
CASSKNGDSSYEQYF
TGTGCCAGCAGCAAAAATGGGGACAGCTCCTACGAGCAGTACTTC
>TRBJ2-7|-|TRBD1|TRBV28
CASSSPREGQGYEQYF
TGTGCCAGCAGTTCCCCTAGGGAGGGACAGGGCTACGAGCAGTACTTC
>TRBJ2-7|-|TRBD2|TRBV2
CASGNSPGGPGEQYF
TGTGCCAGCGGCAATTCTCCGGGAGGGCCTGGTGAGCAGTACTTC
>TRBJ2-7|-|-|TRBV21-1
CASSTPGPAGKSDEQYF
TGTGCCAGCAGCACTCCGGGTCCGGCAGGCAAGTCCGACGAGCAGTACTTC
>TRBJ2-7|once|-|TRBV20-1
CSAFGPVEQYF
TGCAGTGCTTTCGGGCCGGTCGAGCAGTACTTC
>TRBJ1-4|-|-|TRBV5-1
CACSLAPGGSTNEKLFF
TGCGCCTGCAGCTTGGCCCCGGGGGGGTCAACTAATGAAAAACTGTTTTTT
>TRBJ2-2|-|-|TRBV7-9
CASSPGGGQNTGELFF
TGTGCCAGCAGCCCAGGGGGGGGGCAAAACACCGGGGAGCTGTTTTTT
>TRBJ2-1|-|TRBD2|TRBV7-2
CASSQGLGSYNEQFF
TGTGCCAGCAGCCAAGGACTAGGCTCCTACAATGAGCAGTTCTTC
>TRBJ1-1|-|-|TRBV7-2
CASSFQNSAAFF
TGTGCCAGCAGCTTCCAGAATTCGGCCGCTTTCTTT
>TRBJ2-5|-|-|TRBV29-1
CSVGGQGNFGTQYF
TGCAGCGTTGGGGGGCAGGGTAATTTCGGGACCCAGTACTTC
>TRBJ1-2|-|-|TRBV7-2
CASSYNRNSNYGYTF
TGTGCCAGCAGCTACAACAGGAATTCGAACTATGGCTACACCTTC
>TRBJ2-1|once|-|TRBV4-2
CASSQAFLGNEQFF
TGTGCCAGCAGCCAAGCTTTCCTAGGAAATGAGCAGTTCTTC
>TRBJ2-1|few|TRBD1|TRBV12-3/TRBV12-4
CASSLSGTGGFGEQFF
TGTGCCAGCAGTTTATCTGGGACAGGTGGGTTCGGTGAGCAGTTCTTC
>TRBJ1-2|-|-|TRBV5-1
CASSLLGTGSGYTF
TGCGCCAGCAGCTTGTTGGGCACAGGGAGTGGCTACACCTTC
>TRBJ1-2|-|-|TRBV20-1
CSARGAEDYGYTF
TGCAGTGCTCGGGGGGCGGAGGACTATGGCTACACCTTC
>TRBJ2-5|-|-|TRBV20-1
CGALTSSPETQYF
TGCGGAGCCCTAACTAGTTCCCCTGAGACCCAGTACTTC
>TRBJ2-1|few|TRBD2|TRBV7-2
CASSLRGSGSSYNEQFF
TGTGCCAGCAGTCTAAGGGGTAGCGGGAGCTCCTACAATGAGCAGTTCTTC
>TRBJ2-6|-|-|TRBV5-1
CASSLGWGSGANVLTF
TGCGCCAGCAGCTTGGGATGGGGGTCTGGGGCCAACGTCCTGACTTTC
>TRBJ2-5|-|-|TRBV20-1
CSADVQGGETQYF
TGCAGTGCGGATGTTCAGGGAGGCGAGACCCAGTACTTC
>TRBJ1-5|-|-|TRBV18
CASSPVGSGQPQHF
TGTGCCAGCTCACCAGTAGGGTCAGGGCAGCCCCAGCATTTT
>TRBJ2-7|-|-|TRBV20-1
CSARRSGQSSYNEQYF
TGCAGTGCTAGGCGTTCGGGGCAAAGCTCCTACAATGAGCAGTACTTC
>TRBJ2-4|-|TRBD1|TRBV10-3
CAISGTGDVAYF
TGTGCCATCAGTGGGACAGGGGATGTCGCGTACTTC
>TRBJ2-1|-|TRBD1|TRBV7-9
CASSARQGDYNEQFF
TGTGCCAGCAGCGCCCGACAGGGGGATTACAATGAGCAGTTCTTC
>TRBJ2-2|few|-|TRBV3-1
CASSRPPTGELFF
TGTGCCAGCAGCCGACCCCCTACCGGGGAGCTGTTTTTT
>TRBJ2-3|-|TRBD2|TRBV7-2
CASSLEGWGGPDTQYF
TGTGCCAGCAGCTTAGAGGGTTGGGGAGGGCCTGATACGCAGTATTTT
>TRBJ2-7|-|-|TRBV12-5
CASGSQNTLHNEQYF
TGTGCTAGTGGTTCACAGAATACCCTACACAATGAGCAGTACTTC
>TRBJ2-5|few|-|TRBV6-6
CASSTTSRIGTQYF
TGTGCCAGCAGTACGACTAGTAGGATTGGGACCCAGTACTTC
>TRBJ1-6|few|-|TRBV30
CAWRFGSSYNSPLHF
TGTGCCTGGAGATTTGGCAGCTCCTATAATTCACCCCTCCACTTT
>TRBJ2-3|-|-|TRBV3-1
CASSPHGADTQYF
TGTGCCAGCAGCCCTCATGGGGCAGATACGCAGTATTTT
>TRBJ1-4|-|TRBD1|TRBV27
CASSLQGAGNEKLFF
TGTGCCAGCAGTTTACAGGGGGCGGGTAATGAAAAACTGTTTTTT
>TRBJ2-1|-|TRBD2|TRBV29-1
CSVGASGREEQFF
TGCAGCGTTGGGGCTAGCGGGAGGGAGGAGCAGTTCTTC
>TRBJ2-1|-|TRBD2|TRBV28
CASSLYSGSFHNEQFF
TGTGCCAGCAGTTTGTATAGCGGGAGTTTCCACAATGAGCAGTTCTTC
>TRBJ2-5|-|TRBD1|TRBV2
CASISDRGRWETQYF
TGTGCCAGCATCTCGGACAGGGGGCGTTGGGAGACCCAGTACTTC
>TRBJ2-7|few|-|TRBV27
CASSLSTYLDQRQYF
TGTGCCAGCAGTTTATCGACATACCTGGACCAGCGGCAGTACTTC
>TRBJ2-5|-|TRBD2|TRBV20-1
CSALRTSGSGETQYF
TGCAGTGCTCTGAGGACTAGCGGGAGCGGGGAGACCCAGTACTTC
>TRBJ2-7|few|TRBD1|TRBV20-1
CSATDRTSRVEQYF
TGCAGTGCCACGGACAGGACCTCTAGGGTCGAGCAGTACTTC
>TRBJ1-3|-|-|TRBV29-1
CSVEQGSGGNTIYF
TGCAGCGTTGAGCAGGGATCGGGTGGAAACACCATATATTTT
>TRBJ2-6|-|-|TRBV5-1
CASSLVTFRGSGANVLTF
TGCGCCAGCAGCTTGGTTACTTTTCGGGGGTCTGGGGCCAACGTCCTGACTTTC
>TRBJ2-7|-|-|TRBV20-1
CSARKGVPYEQYF
TGCAGTGCTAGGAAGGGGGTCCCTTACGAGCAGTACTTC
>TRBJ1-5|few|-|TRBV20-1
CSANIPRGIGNQPQHF
TGCAGTGCTAACATTCCGAGGGGCATAGGCAATCAGCCCCAGCATTTT
>TRBJ2-1|-|TRBD2|TRBV15
CATSLGGRSPGSNEQFF
TGTGCCACCAGCCTAGGCGGGAGGTCCCCCGGTAGCAATGAGCAGTTCTTC